The next 25 T cell receptor beta chains were all read from a single sample in a study of CD8 T cells in Susac syndrome. Reverse transcription of roughly 0.45 to 1 ug RNA was carried out with random hexamers. TCRdb itself ran the immunoSEQ multiplex PCR reads through MiXCR, one entry per CDR3 protein. The sample yields 330,000 or so distinct CDR3 sequences, about 88% seen once. Sequencing was done on a sample of CD8+ T cells from PBMCs. The receptors originated from a human donor with multiple sclerosis.

This rearrangement joins TRBV6-2 or TRBV6-3 to TRBJ2-6; perhaps TRBD2 as D (5 bases). Germline V lookup: CDR1 MNHEY, CDR2 SVGEGT. The CDR3 extends over 14 amino acids. V was trimmed by 0 bases and J by 13 bases, leaving 13 bases between them. CDR3 protein: CASSYSWTEGVLTF. CDR3 coding DNA: TGTGCCAGCAGTTACTCGTGGACTGAAGGTGTCCTGACTTTC.

V gene TRBV4-1 combines with J gene TRBJ2-1, with D perhaps TRBD2 (6 bases). The CDR3 is 17 amino acids. Between the trimmed V and J ends, which lost 0 bases and 10 bases, there was a span of 22 bases. Germline V gives CDR1 MGHRA, CDR2 YSYEKL. The DNA of the CDR3 is TGCGCCAGCAGCCAAGATATAGCGAGCGGCGGGACGGGGGAGCAGTTCTTC. It is translated as CASSQDIASGGTGEQFF.

Only one count was recorded for this clonotype. The rearrangement joins TRBV19 to TRBJ2-7; a possible D gene is TRBD2 (6 bases). V was pared by 5 bases and J by 7 bases, with 18 bases between. CDR1 is LNHDA and CDR2 is SQIVND in the germline V gene (reference sequence). This CDR3 spans 14 amino acids. The CDR3: CASSWDSEGYEQYF. Written as DNA, the CDR3 is TGTGCCAGTAGTTGGGACTCGGAAGGCTATGAGCAGTACTTC.

This clonotype is a singleton in its sample. The chain is built from TRBV12-3 or TRBV12-4 and TRBJ2-3; D call uncertain. The CDR3 has 13 residues. Trimming took off 4 bases at V and 9 bases at J, with 14 bases between the two ends. The CDR3 DNA reads as TGTGCCAGCAGTTGGTCAGCCGAGGCGACGCAGTATTTT. It is translated as CASSWSAEATQYF.

V and J are TRBV28 and TRBJ1-1, with D possibly TRBD1 on 6 matching bases. The CDR3 consists of 14 residues. V shed 5 bases and J shed 0 bases, with 10 bases lying between them. Germline V gives CDR1 MDHEN, CDR2 SYDVKM. CDR3 nucleotide sequence: TGTGCCAGCAGTATTACAGGGTTGAACACTGAAGCTTTCTTT. Encoded protein: CASSITGLNTEAFF.

This clonotype came up a few times. The genes are TRBV6-1 and TRBJ2-7; TRBD1 might be the D (6 bases). Germline V gene data show CDR1 as MNHNS and CDR2 as SASEGT. The CDR3 length is 11 residues. Trimming removed 7 bases at V and 5 bases at J, with 9 bases between. The CDR3 sequence: CASTRGHEQYF. Written as DNA, the CDR3 is TGTGCCAGCACCAGGGGCCACGAGCAGTACTTC.

This rearrangement joins TRBV30 to TRBJ1-6; 7 positions match TRBD1. The CDR3 contains 14 residues. Per the germline V gene, CDR1 is GTSNPN and CDR2 is SVGIG (reference sequence). V lost 3 bases to trimming and J lost 7 bases; unmatched junction nucleotides: 6. The CDR3 nucleotides read TGTGCCTGGAGCGAGCCGGGACAGAATTCACCCCTCCACTTT. This gives the protein CAWSEPGQNSPLHF.

This chain joins TRBV19 and TRBJ1-1; D not certain. Looked up from germline, CDR1 is LNHDA and CDR2 is SQIVND (reference sequence). The V gene lost 1 base and the J gene lost 0 bases, with 12 bases spanning the gap. This CDR3 has 16 residues. CDR3: CASSIAGLRMNTEAFF. CDR3 DNA sequence: TGTGCCAGTAGTATAGCTGGCCTTCGTATGAACACTGAAGCTTTCTTT. Combining the CDR3 with reference TRBV19 and TRBJ1-1 gives the whole variable domain DGGITQSPKYLFRKEGQNVTLSCEQNLNHDAMYWYRQDPGQGLRLIYYSQIVNDFQKGDIAEGYSVSREKKESFPLTVTSAQKNPTAFYLCASSIAGLRMNTEAFFGQGTRLTVV.

The genes are TRBV25-1 and TRBJ2-1; TRBD1 matches 7 bases. Germline V gene lookup returns CDR1 MGHDK and CDR2 SYGVNS. The CDR3 consists of 14 residues. V trimming: 7 bases; J trimming: 0 bases; junction bases outside the gene matches: 3. The CDR3 is CASTQGSSYNEQFF. CDR3 nucleotides: TGTGCCAGCACACAGGGGAGCTCCTACAATGAGCAGTTCTTC.

The chain carries TRBV4-2 and TRBJ1-1; D ambiguous. V lost 1 base and J 1 base, leaving 7 bases between the germline ends. The CDR3 loop spans 14 amino acids. Germline CDR1 reads LGHNA; CDR2 reads YNFKEQ. This chain's CDR3 is CASSQGSANTEAFF. CDR3 nucleotides: TGTGCCAGCAGCCAAGGATCGGCGAACACTGAAGCTTTCTTT.

The sample holds one count of this clonotype. The V and J genes are TRBV28 and TRBJ2-6, with D possibly called TRBD1 or TRBD2 (5 bases each). CDR3 length: 18 amino acids. CDR1 and CDR2 from the germline V gene are MDHEN and SYDVKM. V lost 1 base to trimming and J lost 0 bases, with 13 bases between them. The CDR3 region has the DNA TGTGCCAGCAGTTTATCCTCGAGGGACCTCTCTGGGGCCAACGTCCTGACTTTC. It encodes CASSLSSRDLSGANVLTF. The full variable domain, completed using reference TRBV28 and TRBJ2-6, is DVKVTQSSRYLVKRTGEKVFLECVQDMDHENMFWYRQDPGLGLRLIYFSYDVKMKEKGDIPEGYSVSREKKERFSLILESASTNQTSMYLCASSLSSRDLSGANVLTFGAGSRLTVL.

This clonotype was picked up one time. The chain links TRBV20-1 to TRBJ2-5, with 8 bases that match TRBD2. The CDR3 spans 15 residues. The germline V gene encodes CDR1 DFQATT and CDR2 SNEGSKA (reference sequence). The V gene end was trimmed by 6 bases and the J gene end by 4 bases; junction bases not matched to a gene: 13. The CDR3 spells CSALPYSGTRETQYF. The CDR3 nucleotides are TGCAGTGCCCTACCCTATAGCGGGACTAGAGAGACCCAGTACTTC.

This clonotype was found once. The J gene is TRBJ1-2, the V gene TRBV2; D perhaps matches TRBD1 (5 bases). V was clipped by 6 bases and J by 1 base, with 21 bases between them. Germline V gene sequence: CDR1 SNHLY, CDR2 FYNNEI. The CDR3 runs to 17 residues. The CDR3 reads CASRRGSSGAYNYGYTF. The CDR3 region has the DNA TGTGCCAGCAGACGAGGCAGTTCCGGGGCGTATAACTATGGCTACACCTTC.

The chain uses TRBV28 and TRBJ2-3; TRBD2 might be the D (5 bases). CDR1 MDHEN and CDR2 SYDVKM come from the germline V gene. This CDR3 comprises 14 residues. V was clipped by 8 bases and J by 3 bases, with 15 bases between them. The CDR3 loop reads CASGEDGGTDTQYF. In DNA, the CDR3 is TGTGCCAGCGGTGAGGACGGCGGGACAGATACGCAGTATTTT.

This chain links TRBV4-1 with TRBJ1-1; D is unresolved. This CDR3 has 12 amino acids. Germline V gene data show CDR1 as MGHRA and CDR2 as YSYEKL. V dropped 3 bases and J dropped 2 bases, with 4 bases sitting between them. The CDR3 region has the DNA TGCGCCAGCAGCCATTTAAACACTGAAGCTTTCTTT. Translated, it gives CASSHLNTEAFF.

The chain links TRBV30 to TRBJ2-3, with no clear D. Germline CDR1 GTSNPN, CDR2 SVGIG (reference sequence). The germline V and J ends were trimmed by 4 bases and 0 bases, with 5 bases remaining between them. This CDR3 has 12 amino acids. CDR3 in DNA: TGTGCCTGGACAGTTAGCACAGATACGCAGTATTTT. Encoded protein: CAWTVSTDTQYF.

J is TRBJ2-2 and V is TRBV29-1; D is unclear. Trimming stripped 1 base from V and 6 bases from J, with 9 bases between. The CDR3 runs to 13 residues. Germline lookup yields CDR1 SQVTM and CDR2 ANQGSEA. The CDR3 nucleotides are TGCAGCGTTGAAGGCCGGGTTGCCGGGGAGCTGTTTTTT. Encoded protein: CSVEGRVAGELFF.

The chain has TRBV10-2 and TRBJ2-2, with D unresolved. Germline V gene lookup returns CDR1 WSHSY and CDR2 SAAADI. Trimming took off 8 bases at V and 5 bases at J, with 6 bases between the two ends. There are 11 residues in the CDR3. The CDR3 bases are TGCGCCAGCGCCGGGACCGGGGAGCTGTTTTTT. Amino acid sequence: CASAGTGELFF.

The chain employs TRBV6-2 or TRBV6-3 and TRBJ2-1; 11 nucleotides agree with TRBD2. Germline CDR1 MNHEY, CDR2 SVGEGT. The V and J ends lost 6 bases and 1 base, in that order; junction bases with no gene match: 14. This CDR3 spans 19 amino acids. The CDR3 protein is CASRNSGLAVLSSYNEQFF. CDR3 DNA: TGTGCCAGCAGGAACTCGGGACTAGCGGTCTTGAGTTCCTACAATGAGCAGTTCTTC.

The gene calls are TRBV4-1 and TRBJ1-5, with D possibly TRBD1 on 6 matching bases. This CDR3 spans 15 amino acids. From germline, CDR1 is MGHRA and CDR2 YSYEKL. Trimming shortened V by 0 bases and J by 6 bases, and 12 bases separated the two germline ends. The CDR3 DNA reads as TGCGCCAGCAGCCAAGAGCAGGGGACCGGTCAGCCCCAGCATTTT. This encodes CASSQEQGTGQPQHF.

V gene TRBV29-1 combines with J gene TRBJ2-3, with 8 bases matching TRBD2. The V segment lost 7 bases and the J segment 3 bases; nucleotides outside the gene matches: 12. The CDR3 consists of 15 residues. From germline, CDR1 is SQVTM and CDR2 ANQGSEA. The CDR3 spells CSADSAGAGTDTQYF. The CDR3 DNA reads as TGCAGCGCTGACTCAGCGGGAGCCGGAACAGATACGCAGTATTTT.

V gene TRBV9 combines with J gene TRBJ2-3, with unresolved D. This CDR3 region has 17 residues. V lost 0 bases and J lost 4, with 18 bases in between. Germline V CDR1 and CDR2: SGDLS, YYNGEE. This chain's CDR3 is CASSVATRSYSADTQYF. The CDR3 nucleotides read TGTGCCAGCAGCGTAGCTACGAGGAGCTACAGCGCAGATACGCAGTATTTT.

V and J are TRBV25-1 and TRBJ2-1; TRBD2 aligns across 12 bases. V was clipped by 7 bases and J by 5 bases; unmatched bases: 3. Germline CDR1 is MGHDK and CDR2 is SYGVNS. This CDR3 is built from 14 residues. Here the CDR3 DNA reads TGTGCCAGCACCGGACTAGCGGGGAACAATGAGCAGTTCTTC. The encoded protein is CASTGLAGNNEQFF.

The chain combines TRBV12-3 or TRBV12-4 with TRBJ2-1; 13 bases fit TRBD2. The CDR3 consists of 16 residues. The trim removed 4 bases at V and 7 bases at J, leaving 7 bases unmatched. The CDR3 loop reads CASSYGLAGVSNEQFF. CDR3 coding DNA: TGTGCCAGCAGTTACGGACTAGCGGGAGTGTCAAATGAGCAGTTCTTC.

The CDR3 region is CASRGLLGYPGANVLTF. The CDR3 DNA reads as TGTGCCAGCAGGGGACTGTTAGGGTACCCTGGGGCCAACGTCCTGACTTTC. The chain employs TRBV2 and TRBJ2-6; D perhaps matches TRBD2 (6 bases). V lost 6 bases, J lost 2 bases, and 17 bases lay in between. Germline CDR1 SNHLY, CDR2 FYNNEI. This CDR3 spans 17 amino acids.